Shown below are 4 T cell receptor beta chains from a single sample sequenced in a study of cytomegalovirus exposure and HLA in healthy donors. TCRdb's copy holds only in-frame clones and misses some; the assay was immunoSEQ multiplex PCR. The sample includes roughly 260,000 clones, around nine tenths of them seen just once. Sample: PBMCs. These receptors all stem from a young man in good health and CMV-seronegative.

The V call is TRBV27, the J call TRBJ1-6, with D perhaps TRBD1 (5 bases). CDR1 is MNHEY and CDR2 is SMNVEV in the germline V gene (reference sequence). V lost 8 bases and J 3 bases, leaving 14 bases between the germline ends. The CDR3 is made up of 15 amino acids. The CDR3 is CASQTGQVYNSPLHF. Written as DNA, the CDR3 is TGTGCCAGCCAAACTGGACAAGTCTATAATTCACCCCTCCACTTT.

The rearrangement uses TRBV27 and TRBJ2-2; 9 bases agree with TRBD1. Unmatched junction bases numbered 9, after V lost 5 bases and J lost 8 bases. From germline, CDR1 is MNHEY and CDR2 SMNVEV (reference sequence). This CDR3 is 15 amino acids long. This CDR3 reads CASSRPGQGSGELFF. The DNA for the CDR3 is TGTGCCAGCAGTAGACCGGGACAGGGTTCGGGGGAGCTGTTTTTT.

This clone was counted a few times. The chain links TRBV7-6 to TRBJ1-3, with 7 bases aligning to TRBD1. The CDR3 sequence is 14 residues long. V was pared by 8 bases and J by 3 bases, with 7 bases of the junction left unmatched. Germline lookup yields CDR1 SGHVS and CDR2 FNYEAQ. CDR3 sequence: CASAPGGGGNTIYF. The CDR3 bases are TGTGCCAGCGCCCCAGGGGGAGGTGGAAACACCATATATTTT. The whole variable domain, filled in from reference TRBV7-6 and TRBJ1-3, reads GAGVSQSPRYKVTKRGQDVALRCDPISGHVSLYWYRQALGQGPEFLTYFNYEAQQDKSGLPNDRFSAERPEGSISTLTIQRTEQRDSAMYRCASAPGGGGNTIYFGEGSWLTVV.

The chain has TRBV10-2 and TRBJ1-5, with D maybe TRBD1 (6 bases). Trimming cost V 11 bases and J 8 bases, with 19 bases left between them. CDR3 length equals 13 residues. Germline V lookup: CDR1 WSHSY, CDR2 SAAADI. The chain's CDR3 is CASWGGAWEPQHF. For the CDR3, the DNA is TGCGCCTCATGGGGGGGGGCATGGGAGCCCCAGCATTTT.